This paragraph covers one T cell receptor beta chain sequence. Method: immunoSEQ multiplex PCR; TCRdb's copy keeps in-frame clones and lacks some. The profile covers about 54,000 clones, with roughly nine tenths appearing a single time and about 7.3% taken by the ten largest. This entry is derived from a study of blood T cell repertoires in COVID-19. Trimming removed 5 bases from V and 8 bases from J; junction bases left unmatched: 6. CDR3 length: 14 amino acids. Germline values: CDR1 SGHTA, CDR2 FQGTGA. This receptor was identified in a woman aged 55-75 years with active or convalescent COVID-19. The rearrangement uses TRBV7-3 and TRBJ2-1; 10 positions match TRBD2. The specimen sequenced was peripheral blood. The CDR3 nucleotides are TGTGCCAGCAGCCCGTCTAGCGGGAGTGATGAGCAGTTCTTC. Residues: CASSPSSGSDEQFF. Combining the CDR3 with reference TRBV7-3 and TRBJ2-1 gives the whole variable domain GAGVSQTPSNKVTEKGKYVELRCDPISGHTALYWYRQSLGQGPEFLIYFQGTGAADDSGLPNDRFFAVRPEGSVSTLKIQRTERGDSAVYLCASSPSSGSDEQFFGPGTRLTVL.